Given below is one TCR beta chain in context. The target of this receptor is not known. No base qualities exist here, and no much larger clone lies one base off it. Using the deep immunoSEQ assay, TCR CDR3 regions were amplified from genomic DNA by multiplex PCR. Genomic DNA extracted from each cell subset was distributed evenly over all wells of several immunoSEQ 96-well plates, and each plate served as one replicate. For sorted subsets, each replicate PCR was loaded with approximately 190 ng genomic DNA, equivalent to about 33,000 T cell genomes. Purified libraries were measured with a Qubit 3.0 fluorometer, size-checked on a Bioanalyzer 2100, and measured again with the KAPA Library Quantification kit. A separate single-read 150-cycle Illumina NextSeq 550 flow cell was used to sequence each immunoSEQ 96-well plate. In the authors' own workflow: The immunoSEQ output contained only junctional sequences without quality scores, so filtering could not match that applied to full-length reads. To assign V/J genes and CDR3, sequences were annotated against IMGT germline references using PyIR, a Python wrapper for IgBLAST v1.9. Reads were removed for weak V/J assignments (E-value above 1e-6), missing CDR3, stop codons, out-of-frame junctions, or ambiguous translated residues. V3J clonotypes were defined as sequences sharing an identical inferred V gene, J gene, and CDR3 amino acid sequence. Percentage overlap between repertoires was computed as shared unique clonotypes divided by the size of the smaller repertoire. RTK rarefaction, the Chao1 estimator, and Recon v2.1 estimates of unobserved clonotypes were used to assess repertoire richness. For all TCRbeta clonotypes obtained by the gDNA method from several donors, generation probabilities were computed with OLGA. The immuneACCESS repertoire file appears here via TCRdb, limited to in-frame rearrangements. These files lack a portion of the clones; in checked studies, under half of the deficit traces to unresolved V genes, and the cause of the others is not known. V, J and clone size reflect that table, while D and trimming were determined from the DNA. Across this sample there are under 1 million clones, with about 96% seen only once. The top ten constitute under 0.25% of the sample.

The sample belongs to a study of shared clonotypes between healthy human individuals (dated by TCRdb to the early 2020s). As for the study more broadly: The cohort included a few men and a couple of women between 18 and 49 years of age. To increase sequencing depth and limit assay-specific biases, TCR repertoire library preparation and sequencing were carried out by different laboratories using diverse techniques. To estimate repertoire size and how much clonotypes are shared between individuals, the study performed deep sequencing of blood TCR repertoires from roughly five healthy adults. Between about 0.8 and 8.9 billion PBMCs per donor were obtained by leukapheresis. Per donor, three plates each were used for CD4 naive and CD4 memory, two for CD8 naive, and one for CD8 memory. General findings and caveats noted by the study authors: The small number of donors limited the genetic and exposure-history diversity represented. Sampling was limited to blood, and TCR repertoires in tissue likely differ from TCR repertoires in blood. Even with the large sequencing depth, rarefaction of the sorted-subset datasets indicated that sequencing was incomplete. Pairwise subsampling led to the expectation that sequencing depth would affect the degree of clonotype sharing among donors. Compared with non-shared clonotypes, the clonotypes found in all four sorted-subset donors had higher generation probabilities. Larger estimated clonotype richness was generally found for naive subsets than for memory subsets. Across a few donors, 5% to 6% of naive CD4, around 3.5% of naive CD8, around 2.1% of memory CD4, and over 0.35% of memory CD8 clonotypes were shared.

The CDR3 numbers 13 residues from cysteine through phenylalanine. The only DNA kept is the CDR3, 39 bases in frame from the first base. CDR1 and CDR2, looked up from the germline V gene, are SNHLY and FYNNEI. V is reduced by 7 bases and J by 0 bases, leaving a spacing of 9 bases between them. CD8 naive samples were CD45RO-negative cells positively selected for CCR7, giving a CD45RA+CCR7+ population that excluded TemRA cells. Donors were healthy HIV-negative adults with no recently reported acute infections or vaccinations. All donors were Caucasian adults living in Nashville, Tennessee, USA. After blood collection by leukapheresis, PBMCs were isolated using Ficoll-Histopaque density gradient centrifugation and then cryopreserved in the vapor phase of liquid nitrogen. Analytical flow cytometry was used to check the purity and quantity of every magnetically sorted T cell population. From each sorted fraction, genomic DNA was isolated and quantified by UV absorbance on a Nanodrop 2000c.

The material sequenced was naive CD8+ T cells sorted from blood. The sample's cell subset or site label, decoded: CD45RA+CCR7+. The receptor was isolated from a man aged 25-45 years in good health. The V and J segments used are TRBV2 and TRBJ2-5; TRBD2 could be the D gene, as 5 bases match. CDR3 region: CASMWRNQETQYF. The DNA sequence is given as TGTGCCAGCATGTGGAGGAACCAAGAGACCCAGTACTTC.